This T cell receptor (beta chain) was captured in a study of lymphopenia after photon versus proton radiotherapy. The length of the CDR3 is 17 residues. In its sample, this clone was seen once. Only in-frame clones appear in the TCRdb table, and some are missing; sequencing was by immunoSEQ multiplex PCR. The table lists approximately 20,000 clones, around 90% of them singletons. The sample here was peripheral blood, taken from a patient treated with photon-based radiotherapy. This TCR was recovered from a man aged 55 to 70 with pancreatic cancer. V usage is TRBV1 and J usage is TRBJ1-2. TRBV1 is assigned pseudogene status. The CDR3 nucleotides read TGCACCAGCAGTCAGAGACAGGGAGAGGGGGGGAACTATGGCTACACCTTC. It encodes CTSSQRQGEGGNYGYTF.